This TCR beta chain was captured in a study of glioma-infiltrating T cells after dendritic cell vaccination. Looking at the study overall: Samples are from glioblastoma patients in Phase I and II dendritic cell vaccine trials.

Up to about 2 ug genomic DNA was used for TCRB CDR3 amplification. The PCR used 60 V beta and 13 J beta primers. TCRdb keeps only in-frame clones here, not all; method: immunoSEQ multiplex PCR. The data contain roughly 90,000 clones, over 75% of them singletons. This CDR3 comprises 14 residues. The J segment lost 3 bases and the V segment lost 1 base, leaving 4 bases of the junction unmatched. Germline values: CDR1 SQVTM, CDR2 ANQGSEA. The rearrangement joins TRBV29-1 to TRBJ1-1; 8 bases line up with TRBD1. This clonotype was sampled from a human donor with glioblastoma. This material consisted of blood, taken before dendritic cell vaccination. The CDR3 DNA reads as TGCAGCGTTGAAGGCAGGGGGCGGGACACTGAAGCTTTCTTT. Its protein is CSVEGRGRDTEAFF.